The 20 T cell receptor beta chains in this list originate from one sample, sequenced in a study of blood T cell repertoires in COVID-19. The repertoire was sequenced with immunoSEQ multiplex PCR; TCRdb's copy has only in-frame clones and lacks some. This sample yields some 500,000 clones, of which approximately 90% are seen a single time; roughly 1.9% belongs to the top ten. The sequenced sample was PBMCs or T cells enriched from blood (not recorded which). The receptors stem from a woman in her thirties or forties who had recovered from COVID-19.

The rearrangement links TRBV4-3 to TRBJ2-3; 8 nucleotides align to TRBD2. The V and J ends lost 0 bases and 13 bases, in that order; junction bases with no gene match: 9. The germline V gene encodes CDR1 LGHNA and CDR2 YSLEER. There are 14 residues in the CDR3. The DNA of the CDR3 is TGCGCCAGCAGCCAAGATCAAACTAGCGGCACAAAGTATTTT. Translated: CASSQDQTSGTKYF.

This rearrangement joins TRBV30 to TRBJ2-5; the match to TRBD2 covers 7 bases. The germline CDR1 and CDR2 sequences are GTSNPN and SVGIG (reference sequence). The V and J ends lost 0 bases and 4 bases, in that order; junction bases with no gene match: 8. CDR3 length: 15 amino acids. The CDR3 spells CAWSVPGLGTETQYF. The CDR3 DNA sequence: TGTGCCTGGAGTGTCCCAGGACTAGGAACAGAGACCCAGTACTTC.

In regard to this clone: Sequence at one end of the junction differs from germline and may be a read error. The chain is built from TRBV19 and TRBJ2-1, with 9 bases aligning to TRBD1. Looked up from germline, CDR1 is LNHDA and CDR2 is SQIVND (reference sequence). CDR3 length: 15 residues. CDR3 region: CASSIGPSGTGNKLF. CDR3 coding DNA: TGTGCCAGTAGTATAGGCCCCTCCGGGACAGGGAATAAGCTCTTC.

The chain links TRBV18 to TRBJ2-2, with D tentatively TRBD2 (6 bases). This CDR3 has 15 amino acids. V was shortened by 6 bases and J by 2 bases, with 13 bases between the two germline ends. Germline V CDR1 and CDR2: KGHSH, LQKENI. The CDR3 loop reads CASSPGLSNTGELFF. CDR3 DNA sequence: TGTGCCAGCTCGCCGGGACTTTCAAACACCGGGGAGCTGTTTTTT. The whole variable domain, filled in from reference TRBV18 and TRBJ2-2, reads NAGVMQNPRHLVRRRGQEARLRCSPMKGHSHVYWYRQLPEEGLKFMVYLQKENIIDESGMPKERFSAEFPKEGPSILRIQQVVRGDSAAYFCASSPGLSNTGELFFGEGSRLTVL.

The chain carries TRBV7-2 and TRBJ2-3; weak D call: TRBD2 (6 bases). The V gene's germline CDR1 is SGHTA and CDR2 FQGNSA. CDR3 length: 15 amino acids. V lost 3 bases and J 6 bases, leaving 16 bases between the germline ends. The DNA of the CDR3 is TGTGCCAGCAGCTTTTTGGCCCGAGGAGGGGATACGCAGTATTTT. Residues: CASSFLARGGDTQYF.

This chain connects TRBV28 to TRBJ1-1, with 7 positions matching TRBD1. The V and J ends lost 5 bases and 8 bases, in that order; junction bases with no gene match: 5. The germline gives CDR1 MDHEN, CDR2 SYDVKM. The CDR3 has 12 amino acids. The CDR3 here is CASSRQGTEAFF. DNA for the CDR3: TGTGCCAGCAGTAGACAGGGAACGGAAGCTTTCTTT. Drawing the rest from reference TRBV28 and TRBJ1-1, the complete variable domain is DVKVTQSSRYLVKRTGEKVFLECVQDMDHENMFWYRQDPGLGLRLIYFSYDVKMKEKGDIPEGYSVSREKKERFSLILESASTNQTSMYLCASSRQGTEAFFGQGTRLTVV.

As to this clone: Mismatch with germline at one junction end may stem from a read error. The chain joins TRBV27 to TRBJ1-5, with D maybe TRBD1 (5 bases). Germline values: CDR1 MNHEY, CDR2 SMNVEV (reference sequence). The CDR3 loop spans 17 amino acids. This chain's CDR3 is CASSLVGSGISNQPQHF. The CDR3 region has the DNA TGTGCCAGCAGTTTAGTGGGGTCAGGGATTAGCAACCAGCCCCAGCATTTT.

The chain has TRBV13 and TRBJ2-2, with 8 bases lining up with TRBD1. Germline CDR1 is PRHDT and CDR2 is FYEKMQ (reference sequence). This CDR3 has 15 amino acids. V dropped 4 bases and J dropped 3; count of bases not matched to a gene: 4. CDR3 region: CASSYNRGYTGELFF. The CDR3 bases are TGTGCCAGCAGCTACAACAGGGGGTACACCGGGGAGCTGTTTTTT.

V gene TRBV24-1 combines with J gene TRBJ2-5, with no clear D. Germline V gene lookup returns CDR1 KGHDR and CDR2 SFDVKD. The CDR3 covers 15 residues. V lost 7 bases and J lost 2, with 16 bases in between. The CDR3 protein is CATRTEALPQETQYF. The CDR3 DNA sequence: TGTGCCACCAGGACTGAGGCCCTTCCGCAAGAGACCCAGTACTTC.

CDR3: CASSSLGGSGNTIYF. The CDR3 DNA reads TGTGCCAGCAGCTCCCTCGGGGGCTCTGGAAACACCATATATTTT. The chain combines TRBV7-2 with TRBJ1-3, with a possible D match to TRBD1 (5 bases). Deletions cut 4 bases from V and 0 bases from J, with 10 bases between. The germline V gene encodes CDR1 SGHTA and CDR2 FQGNSA. This CDR3 is 15 amino acids long.

V usage is TRBV27 and J usage is TRBJ1-1, with D perhaps matching TRBD1 (5 bases). The CDR3 has 16 residues. The germline V gene encodes CDR1 MNHEY and CDR2 SMNVEV (reference sequence). Trimming removed 7 bases from V and 0 bases from J, with 18 bases in between. CDR3 in amino acids: CASTPRRTTLNTEAFF. The DNA for the CDR3 is TGTGCCAGCACCCCTCGAAGGACAACCCTGAACACTGAAGCTTTCTTT.

V and J are TRBV5-1 and TRBJ2-5; 7 positions agree with TRBD2. There are 15 residues in the CDR3. V gave up 0 bases and J gave up 2 bases; unmatched junction bases: 4. Germline assignment: CDR1 SGHRS and CDR2 YFSETQ. CDR3 sequence reads: CASSLEPSGQETQYF. DNA for the CDR3: TGCGCCAGCAGCTTGGAGCCTAGCGGACAAGAGACCCAGTACTTC.

The chain combines TRBV7-8 with TRBJ1-1; a possible D gene is TRBD1 (6 bases). Germline V lookup: CDR1 SGHVS, CDR2 FQNEAQ. The CDR3 has 19 residues. Trimming cost V 2 bases and J 4 bases, with 26 bases left between them. The CDR3 loop reads CASSLPVGGQTRLFTEAFF. The CDR3 DNA sequence: TGTGCCAGCAGCTTACCAGTAGGCGGACAGACCCGACTTTTCACTGAAGCTTTCTTT. Looking up the rest from reference TRBV7-8 and TRBJ1-1 gives the full variable domain: GAGVSQSPRYKVAKRGQDVALRCDPISGHVSLFWYQQALGQGPEFLTYFQNEAQLDKSGLPSDRFFAERPEGSVSTLKIQRTQQEDSAVYLCASSLPVGGQTRLFTEAFFGQGTRLTVV.

The J gene is TRBJ1-6, the V gene TRBV19; the D is unclear. Germline V gene sequence: CDR1 LNHDA, CDR2 SQIVND (reference sequence). Trimming removed 7 bases from V and 9 bases from J, with 10 bases in between. CDR3 length: 12 residues. CDR3 loop: CASTISGSPLHF. In nucleotides, the CDR3 is TGTGCCAGTACCATCTCCGGTTCACCCCTCCACTTT.

The CDR3 DNA sequence: TGTGCCAGCTCACCCCAGGACAGGGCAGAGGACACTGAAGCTTTCTTT. Its translation is CASSPQDRAEDTEAFF. V is TRBV18 and J is TRBJ1-1; 8 bases map to TRBD1. There are 16 residues in the CDR3. Losses at the gene ends were 3 bases for V and 3 bases for J; bases not matched to a gene: 9. Germline CDR1 reads KGHSH; CDR2 reads LQKENI.

The chain has TRBV14 and TRBJ2-1, with D perhaps TRBD1 (5 bases). The CDR3 consists of 18 residues. From germline, CDR1 is SGHDN and CDR2 FVKESK. Trimming left V 1 base short and J 0 bases short, with 16 bases between. Here the CDR3 DNA reads TGTGCCAGCAGCCAAGCCACTTGGCAGGGCGACTCCTACAATGAGCAGTTCTTC. Its translation is CASSQATWQGDSYNEQFF.

The CDR3 coding sequence is TGTGCCAGCAGTGATTTCGTCTCTGGAGACACTGAAGCTTTCTTT. Translating gives CASSDFVSGDTEAFF. The gene calls are TRBV25-1 and TRBJ1-1, with D unresolved. Germline CDR1 reads MGHDK; CDR2 reads SYGVNS. The CDR3 runs 15 residues. Deletions cut 3 bases from V and 3 bases from J, with 14 bases between.

The CDR3, as DNA: TGTGCCAGCAGCTTTGGGGGGTACAATGAGCAGTTCTTC. Its protein product is CASSFGGYNEQFF. This chain uses TRBV5-6 with TRBJ2-1; the D gene is possibly TRBD2 (6 bases). CDR1 SGHDT and CDR2 YYEEEE come from the germline V gene. V was clipped by 2 bases and J by 4 bases, with 7 bases between them. The CDR3 is made up of 13 amino acids. The whole variable domain, filled in from reference TRBV5-6 and TRBJ2-1, reads DAGVTQSPTHLIKTRGQQVTLRCSPKSGHDTVSWYQQALGQGPQFIFQYYEEEERQRGNFPDRFSGHQFPNYSSELNVNALLLGDSALYLCASSFGGYNEQFFGPGTRLTVL.

In its sample, this clone was seen once. The CDR3 reads CSVAAWEGLVSDTQYF. CDR3 in DNA: TGCAGCGTTGCCGCGTGGGAGGGCCTGGTCTCAGATACGCAGTATTTT. V and J are TRBV29-1 and TRBJ2-3; 7 nucleotides agree with TRBD2. The CDR3 sequence is 16 residues long. The germline CDR1 and CDR2 sequences are SQVTM and ANQGSEA. Unmatched junction bases numbered 14, after V lost 4 bases and J lost 4 bases.

V and J are TRBV7-2 and TRBJ2-2; D is uncertain. The V and J ends lost 5 bases and 4 bases respectively, with 14 bases between them. This CDR3 comprises 15 residues. The germline V gene has CDR1 SGHTA and CDR2 FQGNSA. The CDR3, as DNA: TGTGCCAGCAGCCAATGGGCCCCTACCACCGGGGAGCTGTTTTTT. Translating it yields CASSQWAPTTGELFF.